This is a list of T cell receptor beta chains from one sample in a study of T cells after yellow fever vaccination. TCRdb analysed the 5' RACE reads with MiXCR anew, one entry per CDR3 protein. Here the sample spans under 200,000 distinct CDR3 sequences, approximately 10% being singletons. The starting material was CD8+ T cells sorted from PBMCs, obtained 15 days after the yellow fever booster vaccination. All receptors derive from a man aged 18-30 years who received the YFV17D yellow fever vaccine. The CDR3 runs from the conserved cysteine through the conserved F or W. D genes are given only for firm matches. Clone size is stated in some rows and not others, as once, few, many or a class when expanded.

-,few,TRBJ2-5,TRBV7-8,CASSHKSRGETQYF,TGTGCCAGCAGTCACAAAAGCAGGGGAGAGACCCAGTACTTC
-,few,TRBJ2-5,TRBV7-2,CASRPDSVETQYF,TGTGCCAGCAGACCCGACAGCGTGGAGACCCAGTACTTC
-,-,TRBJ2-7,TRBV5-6,CASRVSAAAQQYF,TGTGCCAGCCGGGTTTCGGCAGCCGCCCAGCAGTACTTC
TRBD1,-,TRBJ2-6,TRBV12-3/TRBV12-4,CASSLEQGAIGANVLTF,TGTGCCAGCAGTTTAGAACAGGGGGCAATTGGGGCCAACGTCCTGACTTTC
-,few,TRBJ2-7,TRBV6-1,CASSPDITYEQYF,TGTGCCAGCAGCCCGGACATTACCTACGAGCAGTACTTC
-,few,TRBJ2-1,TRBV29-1,CSVTYDRSRLNEQFF,TGCAGCGTGACCTACGACAGGTCCCGACTCAATGAGCAGTTCTTC
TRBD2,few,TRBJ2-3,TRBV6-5,CASRVLAGGTDTQYF,TGTGCCAGCAGGGTACTAGCGGGGGGGACAGATACGCAGTATTTT
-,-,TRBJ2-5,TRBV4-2,CASSQVRGETQYF,TGTGCCAGCAGCCAAGTGCGAGGAGAGACCCAGTACTTC
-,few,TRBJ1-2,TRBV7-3,CASSPTRTSYGYTF,TGTGCCAGCAGCCCTACTCGGACTTCGTATGGCTACACCTTC
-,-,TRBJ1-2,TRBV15,CATSREQDGRYGYTF,TGTGCCACCAGTAGAGAACAGGACGGGAGGTATGGCTACACCTTC
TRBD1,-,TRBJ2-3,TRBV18,CASFQGAMSTDTQYF,TGTGCCAGCTTCCAGGGGGCGATGAGCACAGATACGCAGTATTTT
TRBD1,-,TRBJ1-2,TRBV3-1,CASSQPFRDRESSGYGYTF,TGTGCCAGCAGCCAACCCTTCCGGGACAGGGAAAGTAGTGGCTATGGCTACACCTTC
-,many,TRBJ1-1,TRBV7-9,CASSLAWGESDTEAFF,TGTGCCAGCAGCTTAGCGTGGGGGGAGTCGGACACTGAAGCTTTCTTT